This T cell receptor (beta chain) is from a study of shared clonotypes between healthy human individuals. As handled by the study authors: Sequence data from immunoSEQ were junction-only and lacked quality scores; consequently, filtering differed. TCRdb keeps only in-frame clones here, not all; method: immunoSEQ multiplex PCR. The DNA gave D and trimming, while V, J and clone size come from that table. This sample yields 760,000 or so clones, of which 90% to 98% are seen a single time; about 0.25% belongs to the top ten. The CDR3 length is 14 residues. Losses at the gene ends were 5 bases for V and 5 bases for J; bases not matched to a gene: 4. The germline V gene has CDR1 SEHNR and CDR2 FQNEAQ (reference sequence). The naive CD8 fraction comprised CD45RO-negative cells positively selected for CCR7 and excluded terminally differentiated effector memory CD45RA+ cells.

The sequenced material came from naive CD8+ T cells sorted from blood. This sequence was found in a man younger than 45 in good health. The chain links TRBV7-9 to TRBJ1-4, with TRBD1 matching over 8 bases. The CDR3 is CASSPTGENEKLFF. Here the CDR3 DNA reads TGTGCCAGCAGCCCGACAGGGGAAAATGAAAAACTGTTTTTT.